These 4 T cell receptor beta chains share one sample of origin, sequenced in a study of post-analysis software for immune sequencing data. Study conclusions and caveats: There were a few TRBV segments more frequent in patients than controls, and TRBV5-6, TRBV5-1 and TRBV20-1 were among them.

No antigen has been identified for these receptors. Unique-molecular-identifier-tagged TCR beta cDNA libraries were used. MiXCR, applied by TCRdb to the PCR reads, yields one record per CDR3 protein. The sample holds approximately 350,000 distinct CDR3 sequences, roughly 30% seen once. The specimen was blood. All receptors come from a girl under 18 with multiple sclerosis.

The V call is TRBV7-2, the J call TRBJ2-7; D is unresolved. Deletions cut 0 bases from V and 0 bases from J, with 12 bases between. CDR1 SGHTA and CDR2 FQGNSA come from the germline V gene. This CDR3 contains 16 residues. The CDR3 loop is CASSLATSPTSYEQYF. In DNA form, the CDR3 reads TGTGCCAGCAGCTTAGCCACCAGCCCAACCTCCTACGAGCAGTACTTC. The variable domain in full, with the rest retrieved from reference TRBV7-2 and TRBJ2-7, is GAGVSQSPSNKVTEKGKDVELRCDPISGHTALYWYRQSLGQGLEFLIYFQGNSAPDKSGLPSDRFSAERTGGSVSTLTIQRTQQEDSAVYLCASSLATSPTSYEQYFGPGTRLTVT.

A note on this clonotype: A much bigger clone sits one base away, suggesting this may be a read error. This chain uses TRBV5-6 with TRBJ2-3, with 9 bases lining up with TRBD1. The CDR3 totals 17 residues. Per the germline V gene, CDR1 is SGHDT and CDR2 is YYEEEE. J lost 0 bases, V lost 0 bases, and 5 bases had no gene match. In DNA, the CDR3 is TGTGCCAGCAGCTTGGCCGACAGGGGGATGAGCACAGATACGCAGTATTTT. Protein product: CASSLADRGMSTDTQYF.

This clonotype was counted a few times. V gene TRBV12-3 or TRBV12-4 combines with J gene TRBJ2-7, with D perhaps given as TRBD1 or TRBD2 (6 bases each). The V gene lost 6 bases and the J gene lost 4 bases, with 25 bases spanning the gap. The CDR3 runs to 17 residues. The CDR3, as DNA: TGTGCCAGCAGCCCGGGGGTGGGATGGGGGCGCTCTTACGAGCAGTACTTC. Its translation: CASSPGVGWGRSYEQYF.

DNA for the CDR3: TGTGCCACCAGTGCCCCCGTAACGGGCGGCTACACCTTC. Protein product: CATSAPVTGGYTF. V is TRBV24-1 and J is TRBJ1-2; D not certain. The germline V and J ends were trimmed by 5 bases and 8 bases, with 14 bases remaining between them. CDR1 is KGHDR and CDR2 is SFDVKD in the germline V gene. The CDR3 is 13 amino acids.